This TCR beta chain emerged from a study of blood T cell repertoires in COVID-19. This clone showed up just a few times. Assay: immunoSEQ multiplex PCR; the TCRdb copy retains only in-frame clones and omits some. This table has some 290,000 clones, about nine tenths appearing once. CDR3 size: 13 residues. The ends lost 5 bases at V and 8 bases at J; junction bases unmatched: 3. Germline loops: CDR1 GTSNPN, CDR2 SVGIG (reference sequence). The genes are TRBV30 and TRBJ1-6; 10 bases align to TRBD1. Sequenced material: peripheral blood. This receptor was identified in a woman aged 45 to 65 who had recovered from COVID-19. The CDR3 region has the DNA TGTGCCTGGCGGGACAGGGGCGATTCACCCCTCCACTTT. It specifies CAWRDRGDSPLHF.